This passage covers 13 T cell receptor beta chains from one sample sequenced in a study of CD8 T cells in Susac syndrome. Reverse transcription of about 0.5 to 1 ug RNA was carried out with random hexamers. TCRdb reprocessed the immunoSEQ multiplex PCR reads with MiXCR, giving one entry per CDR3 protein. The sample lists 70,000 to 100,000 distinct CDR3 sequences, roughly 95% occurring once. The sample consisted of CD8+ T cells from PBMCs. These receptors were taken from a human donor with Susac syndrome.

The CDR3 coding sequence is TGTGCCAGCAGTGGCGGACTAGCGGAGATCACCGGGGAGCTGTTTTTT. Its translation is CASSGGLAEITGELFF. V and J are TRBV2 and TRBJ2-2, with 10 bases that match TRBD2. There are 16 residues in the CDR3. The trim removed 4 bases at V and 4 bases at J, leaving 6 bases unmatched. The germline CDR1 and CDR2 sequences are SNHLY and FYNNEI. Full variable domain (remainder filled in from reference TRBV2 and TRBJ2-2): EPEVTQTPSHQVTQMGQEVILRCVPISNHLYFYWYRQILGQKVEFLVSFYNNEISEKSEIFDDQFSVERPDGSNFTLKIRSTKLEDSAMYFCASSGGLAEITGELFFGEGSRLTVL.

J is TRBJ1-1 and V is TRBV11-2, with a weak D call TRBD1 (5 bases). V dropped 1 base and J dropped 6 bases, with 12 bases sitting between them. Germline CDR1 is SGHAT and CDR2 is FQNNGV. This CDR3 spans 14 amino acids. The CDR3 is CASSLGLWGSEAFF. The DNA for the CDR3 is TGTGCCAGCAGCTTAGGCCTTTGGGGCTCTGAAGCTTTCTTT.

This clonotype was detected once. CDR3 amino acids: CASSPTGTGAYEQYF. The CDR3 DNA sequence: TGTGCCAGCAGCCCGACAGGGACGGGGGCCTACGAGCAGTACTTC. The J gene is TRBJ2-7, the V gene TRBV5-6; D is perhaps TRBD1 (7 bases). V gave up 4 bases and J gave up 2 bases, with 16 bases separating them. The CDR3 is 15 amino acids. The germline V gene has CDR1 SGHDT and CDR2 YYEEEE.

V gene TRBV29-1 combines with J gene TRBJ2-3; 9 nucleotides match TRBD2. The CDR3 sequence is 16 residues long. V shed 4 bases, J shed 4 bases, and the junction held 12 bases outside the gene matches. Germline V CDR1 and CDR2: SQVTM, ANQGSEA. For the CDR3, the DNA is TGCAGCGTTGCGGCCATAGCGGGAGAGCACCCAGATACGCAGTATTTT. Translated, it gives CSVAAIAGEHPDTQYF.

This clonotype has a single count. The chain has TRBV27 and TRBJ2-1, with D perhaps matching TRBD1 or TRBD2 (5 bases each). Germline CDR1 and CDR2: MNHEY and SMNVEV (reference sequence). With 5 bases removed from V and 7 bases from J, the gap between germline ends came to 15 bases. The CDR3 extends over 14 amino acids. CDR3 sequence reads: CASSAPGPINEQFF. The CDR3 bases are TGTGCCAGCAGTGCGCCGGGACCTATAAATGAGCAGTTCTTC.

The chain has TRBV27 and TRBJ2-7; D gene ambiguous. Germline CDR1 and CDR2: MNHEY and SMNVEV (reference sequence). Trimming cost V 5 bases and J 5 bases, with 16 bases left between them. The CDR3 totals 14 residues. The CDR3 sequence: CASSPARRSDEQYF. CDR3 DNA sequence: TGTGCCAGCAGTCCCGCGAGACGTTCGGACGAGCAGTACTTC.

V and J are TRBV20-1 and TRBJ1-5, with TRBD1 identical over 9 bases. The V and J ends lost 4 bases and 7 bases, in that order; junction bases with no gene match: 8. This CDR3 is 14 amino acids long. CDR1 DFQATT and CDR2 SNEGSKA come from the germline V gene (reference sequence). In DNA form, the CDR3 reads TGCAGTGCTAAGGAGACAGGGGGACGGCAGCCCCAGCATTTT. Protein sequence: CSAKETGGRQPQHF.

The gene calls are TRBV14 and TRBJ1-1, with D maybe TRBD1 (5 bases). From germline, CDR1 is SGHDN and CDR2 FVKESK. The CDR3 runs 15 residues. Trimming cost V 4 bases and J 1 base, with 13 bases left between them. CDR3 region: CASSPLRRGNTEAFF. For the CDR3, the DNA is TGTGCCAGCAGCCCCCTAAGGAGGGGGAACACTGAAGCTTTCTTT.

V usage is TRBV12-3 or TRBV12-4 and J usage is TRBJ2-5, with D maybe TRBD2 (5 bases). The CDR3 is 13 amino acids. The ends were cut back, 5 bases at V and 4 bases at J, with 11 bases in the middle. The CDR3 loop is CASSLSSGETQYF. Here the CDR3 DNA reads TGTGCCAGCAGTCTTAGCAGCGGAGAGACCCAGTACTTC.

V and J are TRBV2 and TRBJ2-7, with 7 bases identical to TRBD2. The V and J ends lost 10 bases and 2 bases, in that order; junction bases with no gene match: 38. This CDR3 has 23 residues. CDR1 and CDR2 (germline): SNHLY, FYNNEI. CDR3 sequence: CANRLAIRDYPPSVLLPPYEQYV. CDR3 nucleotide sequence: TGTGCCAACCGGCTGGCAATCCGGGACTACCCTCCCTCGGTTCTGTTACCTCCCTACGAGCAGTACGTC.

The V call is TRBV9, the J call TRBJ2-2, with 7 bases identical to TRBD2. CDR3 length: 17 residues. Germline lookup yields CDR1 SGDLS and CDR2 YYNGEE. Trimming removed 1 base from V and 4 bases from J; junction bases left unmatched: 10. The CDR3 region has the DNA TGTGCCAGCAGCGTAACTTGGCGGGAGCCCCTCACCGGGGAGCTGTTTTTT. This codes for CASSVTWREPLTGELFF.

This clonotype is a singleton in its sample. The chain is built from TRBV20-1 and TRBJ1-6; D is uncertain. Trimming shortened V by 0 bases and J by 8 bases, and 5 bases separated the two germline ends. Germline V CDR1 and CDR2: DFQATT, SNEGSKA (reference sequence). The CDR3 runs to 12 residues. CDR3 in amino acids: CSARDKDSPLHF. DNA for the CDR3: TGCAGTGCTAGAGATAAGGATTCACCCCTCCACTTT.

V usage is TRBV20-1 and J usage is TRBJ2-7; D remains ambiguous. Germline V lookup: CDR1 DFQATT, CDR2 SNEGSKA (reference sequence). The CDR3 runs to 16 residues. Trimming took 1 base from V and 4 from J, leaving 20 bases between them. The CDR3 spells CSARAKGYTEAYEQYV. In nucleotides, the CDR3 is TGCAGTGCTAGAGCTAAAGGGTACACTGAGGCATACGAGCAGTACGTC.